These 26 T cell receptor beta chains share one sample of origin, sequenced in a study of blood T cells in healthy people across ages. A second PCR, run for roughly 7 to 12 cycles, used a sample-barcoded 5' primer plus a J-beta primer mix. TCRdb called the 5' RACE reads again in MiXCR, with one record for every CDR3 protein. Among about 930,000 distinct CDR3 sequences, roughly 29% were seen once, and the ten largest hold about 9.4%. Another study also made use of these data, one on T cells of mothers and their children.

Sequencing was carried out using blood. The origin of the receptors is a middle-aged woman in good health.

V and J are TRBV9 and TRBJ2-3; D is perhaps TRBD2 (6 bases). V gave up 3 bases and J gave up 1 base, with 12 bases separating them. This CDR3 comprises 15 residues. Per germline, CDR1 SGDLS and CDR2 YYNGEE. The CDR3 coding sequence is TGTGCCAGCAGCGAAGACTGGGGGGGCACAGATACGCAGTATTTT. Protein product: CASSEDWGGTDTQYF.

Here the CDR3 DNA reads TGTGCCAGCAGTGATCCGGGACTAAACACCGGGGAGCTGTTTTTT. This encodes CASSDPGLNTGELFF. The chain uses TRBV28 and TRBJ2-2; 7 nucleotides agree with TRBD2. J gave up 2 bases and V 5 bases, and 5 bases lay outside the gene matches. The CDR3 consists of 15 residues. CDR1 is MDHEN, CDR2 SYDVKM, per germline. The full variable domain, with the rest looked up from reference TRBV28 and TRBJ2-2, is DVKVTQSSRYLVKRTGEKVFLECVQDMDHENMFWYRQDPGLGLRLIYFSYDVKMKEKGDIPEGYSVSREKKERFSLILESASTNQTSMYLCASSDPGLNTGELFFGEGSRLTVL.

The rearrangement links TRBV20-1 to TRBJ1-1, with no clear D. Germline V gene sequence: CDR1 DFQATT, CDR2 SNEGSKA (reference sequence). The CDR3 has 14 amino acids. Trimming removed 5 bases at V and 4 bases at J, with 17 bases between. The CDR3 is CSASPIDVVTEAFF. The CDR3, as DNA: TGCAGTGCTTCCCCCATCGACGTGGTCACTGAAGCTTTCTTT.

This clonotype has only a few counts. CDR3 protein: CASSQGGLSNQPQHF. CDR3 sequence (DNA): TGTGCCAGCAGCCAAGGGGGCTTGAGCAATCAGCCCCAGCATTTT. J is TRBJ1-5 and V is TRBV3-1, with D possibly TRBD1 on 5 matching bases. Between the trimmed V and J ends, which lost 1 base and 1 base, there was a span of 8 bases. This CDR3 contains 15 residues. The V gene's germline CDR1 is LGHDT and CDR2 YNNKEL (reference sequence).

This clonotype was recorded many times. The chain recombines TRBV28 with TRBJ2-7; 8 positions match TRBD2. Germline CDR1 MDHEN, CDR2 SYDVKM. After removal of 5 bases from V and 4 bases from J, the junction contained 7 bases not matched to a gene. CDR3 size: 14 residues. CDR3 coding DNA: TGTGCCAGCAGTCCCCGGGGGGGTGTATACGAGCAGTACTTC. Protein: CASSPRGGVYEQYF.

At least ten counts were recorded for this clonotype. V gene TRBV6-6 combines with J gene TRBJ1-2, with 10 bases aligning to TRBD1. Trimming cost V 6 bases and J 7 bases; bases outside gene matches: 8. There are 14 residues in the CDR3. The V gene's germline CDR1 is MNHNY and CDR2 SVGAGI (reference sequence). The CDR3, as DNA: TGTGCCAGCAGACAGGGACAGGGGAGGGGTGGCTACACCTTC. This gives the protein CASRQGQGRGGYTF.

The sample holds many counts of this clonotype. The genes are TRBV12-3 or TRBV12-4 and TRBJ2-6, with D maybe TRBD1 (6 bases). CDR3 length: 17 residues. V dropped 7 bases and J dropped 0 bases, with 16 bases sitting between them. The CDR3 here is CASTPTQGNSGANVLTF. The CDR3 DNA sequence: TGTGCCAGCACCCCGACCCAGGGGAACTCTGGGGCCAACGTCCTGACTTTC.

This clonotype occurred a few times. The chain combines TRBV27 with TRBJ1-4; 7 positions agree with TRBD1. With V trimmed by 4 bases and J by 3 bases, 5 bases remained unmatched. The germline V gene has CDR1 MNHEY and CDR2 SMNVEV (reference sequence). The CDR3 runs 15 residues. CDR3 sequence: CASSSHRGPNEKLFF. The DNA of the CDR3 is TGTGCCAGCAGTTCACACAGGGGTCCTAATGAAAAACTGTTTTTT.

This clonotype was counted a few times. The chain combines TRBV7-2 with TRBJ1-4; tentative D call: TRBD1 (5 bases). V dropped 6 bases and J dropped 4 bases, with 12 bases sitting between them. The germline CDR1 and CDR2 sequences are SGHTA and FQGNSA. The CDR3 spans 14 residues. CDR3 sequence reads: CASRPTGVNEKLFF. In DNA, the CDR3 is TGTGCCAGCAGACCCACAGGAGTTAATGAAAAACTGTTTTTT.

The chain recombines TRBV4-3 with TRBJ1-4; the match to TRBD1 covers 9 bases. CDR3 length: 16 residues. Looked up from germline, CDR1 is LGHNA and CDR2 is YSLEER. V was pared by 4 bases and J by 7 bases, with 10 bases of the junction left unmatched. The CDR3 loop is CASSRRQGGHSEKLFF. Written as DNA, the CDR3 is TGCGCCAGCAGCCGTCGACAGGGGGGACATAGTGAAAAACTGTTTTTT.

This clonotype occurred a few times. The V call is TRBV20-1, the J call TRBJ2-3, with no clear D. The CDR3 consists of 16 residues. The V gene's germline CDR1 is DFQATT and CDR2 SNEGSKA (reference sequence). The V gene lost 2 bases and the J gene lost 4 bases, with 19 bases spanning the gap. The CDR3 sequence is CSARFRAAFESDTQYF. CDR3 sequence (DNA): TGCAGTGCTAGATTTCGTGCCGCGTTTGAGTCAGATACGCAGTATTTT.

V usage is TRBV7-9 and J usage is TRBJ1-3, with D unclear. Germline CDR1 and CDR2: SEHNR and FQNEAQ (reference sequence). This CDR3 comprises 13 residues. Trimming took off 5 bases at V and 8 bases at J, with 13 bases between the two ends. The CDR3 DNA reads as TGTGCCAGCAGCCCGCGATTGGGAGACACCATATATTTT. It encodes CASSPRLGDTIYF.

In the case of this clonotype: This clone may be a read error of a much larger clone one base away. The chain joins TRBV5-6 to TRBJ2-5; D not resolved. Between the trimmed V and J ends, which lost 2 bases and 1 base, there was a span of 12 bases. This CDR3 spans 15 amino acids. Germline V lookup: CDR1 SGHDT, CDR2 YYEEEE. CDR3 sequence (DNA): TGTGCCAGCAGCTTTGTAGCAGCAGTCCAAGAGACCCAGTACTTC. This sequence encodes CASSFVAAVQETQYF.

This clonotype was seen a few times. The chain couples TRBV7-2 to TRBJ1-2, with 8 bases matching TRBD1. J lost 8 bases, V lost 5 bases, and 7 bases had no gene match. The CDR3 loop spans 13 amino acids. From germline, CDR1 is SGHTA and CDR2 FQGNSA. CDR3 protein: CASSPDRGWGYTF. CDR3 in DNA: TGTGCCAGCAGCCCCGACAGGGGCTGGGGCTACACCTTC.

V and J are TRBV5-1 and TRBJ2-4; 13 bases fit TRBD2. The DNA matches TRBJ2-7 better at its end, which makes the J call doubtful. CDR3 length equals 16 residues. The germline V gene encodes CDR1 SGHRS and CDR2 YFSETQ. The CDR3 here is CASSSRTSGGPYEQYF. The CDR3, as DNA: TGCGCCAGCAGCTCCCGGACTAGCGGGGGTCCGTACGAGCAGTACTTC.

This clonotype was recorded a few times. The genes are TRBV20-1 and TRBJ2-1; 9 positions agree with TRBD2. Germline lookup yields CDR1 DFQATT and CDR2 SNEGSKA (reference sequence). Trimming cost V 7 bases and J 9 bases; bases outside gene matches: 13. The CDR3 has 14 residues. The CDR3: CSVEEGGGAGEQFF. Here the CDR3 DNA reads TGCAGTGTAGAGGAGGGCGGGGGGGCCGGTGAGCAGTTCTTC.

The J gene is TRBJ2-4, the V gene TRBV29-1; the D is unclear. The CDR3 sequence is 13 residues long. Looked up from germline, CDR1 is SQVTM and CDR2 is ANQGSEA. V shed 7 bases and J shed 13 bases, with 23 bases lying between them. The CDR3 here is CSALSQTYNEQYF. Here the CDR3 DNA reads TGCAGCGCTCTCAGCCAGACCTACAATGAGCAGTACTTC.

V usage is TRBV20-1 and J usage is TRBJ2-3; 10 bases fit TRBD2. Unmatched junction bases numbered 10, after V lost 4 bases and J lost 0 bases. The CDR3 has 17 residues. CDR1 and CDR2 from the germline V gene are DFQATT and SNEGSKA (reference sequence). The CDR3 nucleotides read TGCAGTGCTATGACTAGCGGGTATGGCCATAGCACAGATACGCAGTATTTT. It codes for CSAMTSGYGHSTDTQYF.

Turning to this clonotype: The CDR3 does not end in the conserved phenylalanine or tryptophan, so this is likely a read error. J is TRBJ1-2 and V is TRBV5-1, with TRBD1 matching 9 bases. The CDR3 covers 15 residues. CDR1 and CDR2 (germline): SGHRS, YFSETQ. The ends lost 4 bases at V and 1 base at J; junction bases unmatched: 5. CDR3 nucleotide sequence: TGCGCCAGCAGCGGGTCGGGACAGGGTAACTATGGCTACACCTGC. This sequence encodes CASSGSGQGNYGYTC.

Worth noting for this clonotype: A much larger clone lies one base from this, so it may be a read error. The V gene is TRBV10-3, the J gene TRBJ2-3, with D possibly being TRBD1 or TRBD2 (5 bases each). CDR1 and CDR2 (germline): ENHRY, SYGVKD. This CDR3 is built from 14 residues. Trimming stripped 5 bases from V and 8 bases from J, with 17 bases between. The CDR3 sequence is CAISLRGLMGTQYF. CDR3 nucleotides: TGTGCCATCAGTCTTCGGGGCTTAATGGGTACGCAGTATTTT.

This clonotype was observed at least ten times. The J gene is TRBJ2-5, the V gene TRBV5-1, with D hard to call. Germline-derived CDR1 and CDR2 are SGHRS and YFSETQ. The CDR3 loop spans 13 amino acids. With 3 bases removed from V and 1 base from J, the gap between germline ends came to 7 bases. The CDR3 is CASSSNIQETQYF. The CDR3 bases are TGCGCCAGCAGCTCTAATATCCAAGAGACCCAGTACTTC.

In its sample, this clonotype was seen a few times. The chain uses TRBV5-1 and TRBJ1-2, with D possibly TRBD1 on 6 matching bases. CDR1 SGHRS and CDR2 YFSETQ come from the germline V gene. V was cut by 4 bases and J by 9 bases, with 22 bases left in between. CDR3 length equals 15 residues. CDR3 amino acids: CASSPTGFKVYSYTF. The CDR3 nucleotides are TGCGCCAGCAGCCCTACAGGGTTTAAGGTGTATAGCTACACCTTC.

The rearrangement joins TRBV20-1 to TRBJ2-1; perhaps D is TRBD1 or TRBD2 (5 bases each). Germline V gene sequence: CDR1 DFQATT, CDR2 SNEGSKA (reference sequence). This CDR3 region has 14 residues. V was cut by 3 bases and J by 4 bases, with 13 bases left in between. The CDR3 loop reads CSASQGGRYNEQFF. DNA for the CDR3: TGCAGTGCTAGCCAGGGCGGGCGGTACAATGAGCAGTTCTTC.

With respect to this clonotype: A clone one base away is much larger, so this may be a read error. The CDR3, as DNA: TGTGCCAGCAGTTTAACTTGGGTCCAAGCGAATGAGCAGTTCTTC. Translating gives CASSLTWVQANEQFF. The rearrangement joins TRBV27 to TRBJ2-1; D is unresolved. The CDR3 spans 15 residues. Germline lookup yields CDR1 MNHEY and CDR2 SMNVEV (reference sequence). V was pared by 2 bases and J by 7 bases, with 15 bases between.

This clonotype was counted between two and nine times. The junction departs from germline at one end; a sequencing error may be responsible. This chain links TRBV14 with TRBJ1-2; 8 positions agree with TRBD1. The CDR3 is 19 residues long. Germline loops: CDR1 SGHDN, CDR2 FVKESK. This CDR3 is CASSQDPYVGQGEGYGYTF. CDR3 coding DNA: TGTGCCAGCAGCCAAGATCCCTACGTTGGACAGGGTGAAGGGTATGGTTACACCTTC.

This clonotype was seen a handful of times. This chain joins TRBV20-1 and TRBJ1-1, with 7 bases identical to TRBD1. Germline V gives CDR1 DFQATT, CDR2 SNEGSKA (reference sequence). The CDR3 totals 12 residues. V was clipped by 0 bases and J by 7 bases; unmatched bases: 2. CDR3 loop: CSAREDRDEAFF. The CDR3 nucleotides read TGCAGTGCTAGAGAAGACAGGGATGAAGCTTTCTTT.